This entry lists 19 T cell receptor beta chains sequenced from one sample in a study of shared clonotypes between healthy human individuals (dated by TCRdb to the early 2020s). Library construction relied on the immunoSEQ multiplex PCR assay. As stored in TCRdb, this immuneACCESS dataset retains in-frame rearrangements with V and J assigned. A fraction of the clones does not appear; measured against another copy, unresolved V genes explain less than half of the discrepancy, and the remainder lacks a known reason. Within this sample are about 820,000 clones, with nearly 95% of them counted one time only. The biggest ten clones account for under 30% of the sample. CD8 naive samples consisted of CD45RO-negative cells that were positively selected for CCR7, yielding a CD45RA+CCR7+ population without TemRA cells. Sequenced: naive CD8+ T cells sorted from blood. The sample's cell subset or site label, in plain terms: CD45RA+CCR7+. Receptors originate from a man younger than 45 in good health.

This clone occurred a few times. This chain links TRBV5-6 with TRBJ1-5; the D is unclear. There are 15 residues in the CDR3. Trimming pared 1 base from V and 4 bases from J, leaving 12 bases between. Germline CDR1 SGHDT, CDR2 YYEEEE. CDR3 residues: CASSLSGYGNQPQHF. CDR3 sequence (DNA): TGTGCCAGCAGCTTGTCGGGGTATGGGAATCAGCCCCAGCATTTT.

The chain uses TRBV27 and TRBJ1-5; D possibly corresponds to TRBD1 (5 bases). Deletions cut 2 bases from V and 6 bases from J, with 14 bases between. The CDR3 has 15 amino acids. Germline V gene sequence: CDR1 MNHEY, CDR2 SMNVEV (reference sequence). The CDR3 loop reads CASSLNSGRIQPQHF. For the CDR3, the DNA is TGTGCCAGCAGTTTAAATTCGGGGCGGATTCAGCCCCAGCATTTT.

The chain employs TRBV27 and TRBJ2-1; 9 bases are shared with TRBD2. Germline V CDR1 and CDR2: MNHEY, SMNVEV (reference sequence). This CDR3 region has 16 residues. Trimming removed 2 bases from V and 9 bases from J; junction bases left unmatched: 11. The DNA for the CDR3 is TGTGCCAGCAGTTTACCCTGGCGGGAGGGCCTTTTTGAGCAGTTCTTC. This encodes CASSLPWREGLFEQFF.

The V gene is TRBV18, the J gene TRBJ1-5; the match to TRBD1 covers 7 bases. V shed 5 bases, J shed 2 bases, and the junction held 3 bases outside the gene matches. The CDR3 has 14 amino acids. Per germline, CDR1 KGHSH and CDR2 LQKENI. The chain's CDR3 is CASSAGGRNQPQHF. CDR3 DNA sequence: TGTGCCAGCTCAGCAGGGGGACGCAATCAGCCCCAGCATTTT. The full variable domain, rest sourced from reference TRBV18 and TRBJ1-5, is NAGVMQNPRHLVRRRGQEARLRCSPMKGHSHVYWYRQLPEEGLKFMVYLQKENIIDESGMPKERFSAEFPKEGPSILRIQQVVRGDSAAYFCASSAGGRNQPQHFGDGTRLSIL.

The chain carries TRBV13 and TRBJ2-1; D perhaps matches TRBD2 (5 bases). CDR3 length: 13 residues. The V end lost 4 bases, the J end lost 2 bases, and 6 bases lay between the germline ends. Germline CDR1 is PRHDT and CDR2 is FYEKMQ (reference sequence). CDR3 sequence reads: CASSSGTYNEQFF. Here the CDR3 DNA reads TGTGCCAGCAGCTCGGGGACCTACAATGAGCAGTTCTTC. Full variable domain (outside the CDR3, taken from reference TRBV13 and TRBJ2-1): AAGVIQSPRHLIKEKRETATLKCYPIPRHDTVYWYQQGPGQDPQFLISFYEKMQSDKGSIPDRFSAQQFSDYHSELNMSSLELGDSALYFCASSSGTYNEQFFGPGTRLTVL.

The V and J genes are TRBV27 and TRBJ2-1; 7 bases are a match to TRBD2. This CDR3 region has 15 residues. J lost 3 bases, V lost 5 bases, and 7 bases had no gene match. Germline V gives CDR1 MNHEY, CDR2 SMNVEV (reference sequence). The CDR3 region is CASSPIGGSYNEQFF. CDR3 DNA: TGTGCCAGCAGTCCGATTGGCGGGAGCTACAATGAGCAGTTCTTC.

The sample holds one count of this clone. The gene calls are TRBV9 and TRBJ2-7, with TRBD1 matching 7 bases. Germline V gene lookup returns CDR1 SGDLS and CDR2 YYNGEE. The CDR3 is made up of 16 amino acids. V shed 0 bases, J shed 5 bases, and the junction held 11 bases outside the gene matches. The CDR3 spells CASSVGRGHGFDEQYF. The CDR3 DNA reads TGTGCCAGCAGCGTAGGTAGGGGGCACGGTTTCGACGAGCAGTACTTC.

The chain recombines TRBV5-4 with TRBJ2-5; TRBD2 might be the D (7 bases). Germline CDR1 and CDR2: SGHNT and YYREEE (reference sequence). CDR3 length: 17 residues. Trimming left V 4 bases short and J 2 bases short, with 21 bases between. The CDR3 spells CASSDSLRGAAQETQYF. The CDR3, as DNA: TGTGCCAGCAGCGACTCACTCCGGGGGGCGGCACAAGAGACCCAGTACTTC.

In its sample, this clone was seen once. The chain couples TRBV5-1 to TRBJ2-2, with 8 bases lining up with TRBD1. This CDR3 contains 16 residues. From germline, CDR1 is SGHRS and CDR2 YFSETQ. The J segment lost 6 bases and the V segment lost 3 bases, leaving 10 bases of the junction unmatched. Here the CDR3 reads CASSSGWQGASGELFF. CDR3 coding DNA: TGCGCCAGCAGCTCGGGGTGGCAGGGGGCTTCCGGGGAGCTGTTTTTT.

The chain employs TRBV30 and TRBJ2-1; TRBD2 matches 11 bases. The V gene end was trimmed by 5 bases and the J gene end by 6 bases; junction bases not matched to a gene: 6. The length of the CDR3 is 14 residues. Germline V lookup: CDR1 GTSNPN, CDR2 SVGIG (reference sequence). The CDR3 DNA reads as TGTGCCTGGGACCTAGCGGGAGGCACCAATGAGCAGTTCTTC. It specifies CAWDLAGGTNEQFF.

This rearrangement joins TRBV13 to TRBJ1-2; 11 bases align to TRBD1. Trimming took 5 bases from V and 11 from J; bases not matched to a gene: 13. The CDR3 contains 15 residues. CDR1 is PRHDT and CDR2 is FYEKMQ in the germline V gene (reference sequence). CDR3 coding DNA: TGTGCCAGCAGCCCTGACGGGACAGGGGGGTTTGGTTACACCTTC. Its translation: CASSPDGTGGFGYTF.

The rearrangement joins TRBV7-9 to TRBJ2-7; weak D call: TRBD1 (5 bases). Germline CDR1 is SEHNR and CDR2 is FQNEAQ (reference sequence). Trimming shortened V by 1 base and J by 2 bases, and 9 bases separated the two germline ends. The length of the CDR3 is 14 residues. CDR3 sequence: CASSLVAGTYEQYF. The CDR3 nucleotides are TGTGCCAGCAGCTTAGTTGCAGGGACCTACGAGCAGTACTTC.

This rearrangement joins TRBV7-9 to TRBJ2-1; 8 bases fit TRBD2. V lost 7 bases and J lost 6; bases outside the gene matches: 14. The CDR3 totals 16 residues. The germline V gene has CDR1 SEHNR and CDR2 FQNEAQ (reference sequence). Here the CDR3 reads CASNQLAVPAGNEQFF. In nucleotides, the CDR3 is TGTGCCAGCAACCAACTAGCGGTCCCAGCTGGCAATGAGCAGTTCTTC.

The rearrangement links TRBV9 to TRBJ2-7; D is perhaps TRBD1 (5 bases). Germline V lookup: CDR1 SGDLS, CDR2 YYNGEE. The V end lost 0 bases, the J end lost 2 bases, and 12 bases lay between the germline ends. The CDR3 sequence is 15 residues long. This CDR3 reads CASSVEGISTYEQYF. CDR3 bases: TGTGCCAGCAGCGTAGAGGGGATTTCTACCTACGAGCAGTACTTC.

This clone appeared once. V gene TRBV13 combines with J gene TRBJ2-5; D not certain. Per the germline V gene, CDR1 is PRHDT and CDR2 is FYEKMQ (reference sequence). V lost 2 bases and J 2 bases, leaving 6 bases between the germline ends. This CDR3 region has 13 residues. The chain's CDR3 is CASSLSVQETQYF. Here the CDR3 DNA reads TGTGCCAGCAGCTTATCGGTACAAGAGACCCAGTACTTC.

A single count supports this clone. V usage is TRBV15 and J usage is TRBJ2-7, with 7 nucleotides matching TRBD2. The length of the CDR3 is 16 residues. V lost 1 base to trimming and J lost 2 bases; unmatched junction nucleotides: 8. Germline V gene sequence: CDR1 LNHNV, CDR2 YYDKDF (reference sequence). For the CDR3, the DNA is TGTGCCACCAGCAGAGGAGGAGTAGCGGGTACCTACGAGCAGTACTTC. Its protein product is CATSRGGVAGTYEQYF.

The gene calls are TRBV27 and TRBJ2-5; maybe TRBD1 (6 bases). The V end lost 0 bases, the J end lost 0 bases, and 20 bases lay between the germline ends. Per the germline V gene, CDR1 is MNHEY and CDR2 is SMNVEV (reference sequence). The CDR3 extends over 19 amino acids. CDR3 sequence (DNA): TGTGCCAGCAGTTTATCTAAGGGTTGGAGAGGGGGAAACCAAGAGACCCAGTACTTC. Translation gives CASSLSKGWRGGNQETQYF.

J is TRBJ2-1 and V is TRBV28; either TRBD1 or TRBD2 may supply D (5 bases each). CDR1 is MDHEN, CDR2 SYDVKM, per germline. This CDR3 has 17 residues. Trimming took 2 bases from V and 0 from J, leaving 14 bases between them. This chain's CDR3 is CASSLRGVGSSYNEQFF. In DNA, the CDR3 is TGTGCCAGCAGTTTAAGGGGCGTTGGGAGCTCCTACAATGAGCAGTTCTTC.

The CDR3 DNA sequence: TGTGCCAGCAGCCGACGGACTAGCGGGGACGGGTACAATGAGCAGTTCTTC. Translated: CASSRRTSGDGYNEQFF. J is TRBJ2-1 and V is TRBV7-9; 12 bases match TRBD2. The CDR3 is 17 amino acids. Germline V gene lookup returns CDR1 SEHNR and CDR2 FQNEAQ (reference sequence). V lost 5 bases, J lost 4 bases, and 9 bases stayed unmatched.